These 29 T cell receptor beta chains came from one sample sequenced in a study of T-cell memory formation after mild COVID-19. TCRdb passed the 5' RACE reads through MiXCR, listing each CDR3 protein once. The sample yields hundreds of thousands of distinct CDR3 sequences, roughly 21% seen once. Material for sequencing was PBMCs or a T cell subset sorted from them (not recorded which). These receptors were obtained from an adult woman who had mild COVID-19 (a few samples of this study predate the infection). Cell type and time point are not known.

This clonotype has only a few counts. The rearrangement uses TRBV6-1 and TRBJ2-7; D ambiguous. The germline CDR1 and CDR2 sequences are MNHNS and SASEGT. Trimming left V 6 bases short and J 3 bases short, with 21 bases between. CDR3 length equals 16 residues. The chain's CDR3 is CASSERGVLTYYEQYF. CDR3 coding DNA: TGTGCCAGCAGCGAGAGAGGAGTTCTCACATACTACGAGCAGTACTTC.

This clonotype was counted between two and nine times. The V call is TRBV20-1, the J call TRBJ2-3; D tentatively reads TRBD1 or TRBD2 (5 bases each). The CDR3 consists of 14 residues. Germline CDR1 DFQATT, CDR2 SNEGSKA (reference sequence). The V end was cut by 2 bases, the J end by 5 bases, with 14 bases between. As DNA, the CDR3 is TGCAGTGCTAGACGAGGGGCCCGGGAAGATACGCAGTATTTT. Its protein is CSARRGAREDTQYF.

CDR3 in amino acids: CATSDSPGDGSSVHLQETQYF. CDR3 coding DNA: TGTGCCACCAGTGATTCTCCCGGTGATGGGTCTAGCGTCCACCTCCAAGAGACCCAGTACTTC. The gene calls are TRBV24-1 and TRBJ2-5; perhaps TRBD2 as D (6 bases). The CDR3 sequence is 21 residues long. Looked up from germline, CDR1 is KGHDR and CDR2 is SFDVKD. V lost 2 bases and J 1 base, leaving 28 bases between the germline ends.

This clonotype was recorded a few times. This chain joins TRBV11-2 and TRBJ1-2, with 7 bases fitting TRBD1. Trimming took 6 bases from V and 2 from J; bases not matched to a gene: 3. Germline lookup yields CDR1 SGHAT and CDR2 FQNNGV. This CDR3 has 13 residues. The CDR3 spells CASRGQLNYGYTF. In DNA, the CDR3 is TGTGCCAGCAGGGGACAGCTGAACTATGGCTACACCTTC.

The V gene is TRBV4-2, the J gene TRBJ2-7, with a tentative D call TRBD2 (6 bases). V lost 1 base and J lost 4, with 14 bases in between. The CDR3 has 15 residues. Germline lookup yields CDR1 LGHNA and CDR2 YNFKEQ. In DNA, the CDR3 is TGTGCCAGCAGCCAAGGAAGGGCGGGGAATTACGAGCAGTACTTC. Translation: CASSQGRAGNYEQYF.

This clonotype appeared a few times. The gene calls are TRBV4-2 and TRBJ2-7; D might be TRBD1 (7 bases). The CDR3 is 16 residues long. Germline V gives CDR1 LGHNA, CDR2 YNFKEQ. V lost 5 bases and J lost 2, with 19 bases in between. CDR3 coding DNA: TGTGCCAGCAGCTCCGGGAGAGGGCAGGGGGCCTACGAGCAGTACTTC. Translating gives CASSSGRGQGAYEQYF.

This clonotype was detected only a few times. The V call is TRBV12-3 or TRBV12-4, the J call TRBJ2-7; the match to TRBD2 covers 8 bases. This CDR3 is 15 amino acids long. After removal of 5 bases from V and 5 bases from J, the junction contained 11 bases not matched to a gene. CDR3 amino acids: CASSTRLSGSDEQYF. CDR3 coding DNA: TGTGCCAGCAGTACCCGACTGAGCGGGAGCGACGAGCAGTACTTC.

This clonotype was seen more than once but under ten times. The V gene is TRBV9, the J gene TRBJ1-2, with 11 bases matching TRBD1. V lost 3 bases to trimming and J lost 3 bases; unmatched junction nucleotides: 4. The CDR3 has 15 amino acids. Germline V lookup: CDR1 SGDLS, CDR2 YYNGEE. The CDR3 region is CASSAGTGGDYGYTF. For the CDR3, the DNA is TGTGCCAGCAGCGCCGGGACAGGGGGGGACTATGGCTACACCTTC.

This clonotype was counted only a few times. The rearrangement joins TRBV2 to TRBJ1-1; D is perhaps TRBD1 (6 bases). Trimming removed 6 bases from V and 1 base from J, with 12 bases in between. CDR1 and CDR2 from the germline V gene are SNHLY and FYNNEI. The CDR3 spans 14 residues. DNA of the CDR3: TGTGCCAGCAGGTCACAGGGAGGGAACACTGAAGCTTTCTTT. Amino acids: CASRSQGGNTEAFF.

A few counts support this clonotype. The CDR3 coding sequence is TGTGCCAGCAGCCAGTTGGAGTACGGGGAGCTGTTTTTT. Translated: CASSQLEYGELFF. The chain employs TRBV7-9 and TRBJ2-2; D is undetermined. The CDR3 runs 13 residues. The germline V gene has CDR1 SEHNR and CDR2 FQNEAQ (reference sequence). The V and J ends lost 5 bases and 7 bases respectively, with 11 bases between them. Together with reference TRBV7-9 and TRBJ2-2, the CDR3 gives the full variable domain: DTGVSQNPRHKITKRGQNVTFRCDPISEHNRLYWYRQTLGQGPEFLTYFQNEAQLEKSRLLSDRFSAERPKGSFSTLEIQRTEQGDSAMYLCASSQLEYGELFFGEGSRLTVL.

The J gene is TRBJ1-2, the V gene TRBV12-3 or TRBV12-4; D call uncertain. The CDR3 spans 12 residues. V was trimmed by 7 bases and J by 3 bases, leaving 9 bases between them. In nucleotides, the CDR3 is TGTGCCAGCACCCCTAGAGACTATGGCTACACCTTC. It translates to CASTPRDYGYTF.

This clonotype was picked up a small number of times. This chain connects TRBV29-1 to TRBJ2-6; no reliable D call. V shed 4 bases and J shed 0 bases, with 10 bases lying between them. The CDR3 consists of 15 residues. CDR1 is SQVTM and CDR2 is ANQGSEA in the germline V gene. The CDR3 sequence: CSVAPSNSGANVLTF. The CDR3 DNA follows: TGCAGCGTTGCGCCGTCCAACTCTGGGGCCAACGTCCTGACTTTC.

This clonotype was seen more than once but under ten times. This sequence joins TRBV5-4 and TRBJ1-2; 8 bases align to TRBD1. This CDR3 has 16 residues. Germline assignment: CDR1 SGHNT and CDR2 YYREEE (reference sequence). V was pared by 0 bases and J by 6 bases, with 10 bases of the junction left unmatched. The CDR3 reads CASSLDERGQAHGYTF. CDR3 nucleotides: TGTGCCAGCAGCTTGGACGAGCGGGGACAGGCCCATGGCTACACCTTC.

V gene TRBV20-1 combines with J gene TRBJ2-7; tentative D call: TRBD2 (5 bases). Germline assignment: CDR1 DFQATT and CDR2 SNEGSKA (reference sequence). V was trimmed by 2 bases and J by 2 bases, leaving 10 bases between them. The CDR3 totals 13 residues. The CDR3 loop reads CSARSGSTYEQYF. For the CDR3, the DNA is TGCAGTGCTAGAAGCGGCAGTACCTACGAGCAGTACTTC.

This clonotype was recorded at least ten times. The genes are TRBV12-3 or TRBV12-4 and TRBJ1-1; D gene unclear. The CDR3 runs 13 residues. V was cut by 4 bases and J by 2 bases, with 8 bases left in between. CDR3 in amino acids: CASSWRENTEAFF. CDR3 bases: TGTGCCAGCAGTTGGAGAGAAAACACTGAAGCTTTCTTT.

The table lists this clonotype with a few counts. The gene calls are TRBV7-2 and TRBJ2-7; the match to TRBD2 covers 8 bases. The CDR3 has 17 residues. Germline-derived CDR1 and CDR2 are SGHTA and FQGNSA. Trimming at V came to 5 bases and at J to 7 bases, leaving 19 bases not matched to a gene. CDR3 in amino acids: CASSPPGLAGGLWEQYF. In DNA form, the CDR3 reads TGTGCCAGCAGCCCGCCGGGCCTGGCGGGAGGTTTGTGGGAGCAGTACTTC.

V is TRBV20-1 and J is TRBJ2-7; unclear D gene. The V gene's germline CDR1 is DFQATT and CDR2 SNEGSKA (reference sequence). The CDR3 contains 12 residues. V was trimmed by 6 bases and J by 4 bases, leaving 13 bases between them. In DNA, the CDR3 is TGCAGTGCACCCCACAGCCTATACGAGCAGTACTTC. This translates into CSAPHSLYEQYF.

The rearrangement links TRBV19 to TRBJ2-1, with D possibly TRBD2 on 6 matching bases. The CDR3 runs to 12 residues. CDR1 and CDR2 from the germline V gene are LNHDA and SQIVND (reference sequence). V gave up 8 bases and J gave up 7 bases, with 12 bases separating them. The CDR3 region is CASATGGNEQFF. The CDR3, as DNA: TGTGCCAGTGCGACTGGGGGGAATGAGCAGTTCTTC.

CDR3 sequence (DNA): TGTGCCAGCAGCCCCATACGAGCGGGAGGGGCAGATACGCAGTATTTT. Residues: CASSPIRAGGADTQYF. This sequence joins TRBV7-3 and TRBJ2-3, with TRBD2 matching 10 bases. This CDR3 has 16 amino acids. V lost 5 bases to trimming and J lost 4 bases; unmatched junction nucleotides: 9. The germline V gene encodes CDR1 SGHTA and CDR2 FQGTGA.

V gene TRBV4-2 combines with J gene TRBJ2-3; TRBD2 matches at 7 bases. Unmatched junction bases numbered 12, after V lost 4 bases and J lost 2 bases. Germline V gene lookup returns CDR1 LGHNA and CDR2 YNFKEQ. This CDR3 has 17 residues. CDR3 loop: CASSLEEGGGYTDTQYF. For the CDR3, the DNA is TGTGCCAGCAGCCTGGAAGAGGGCGGGGGATACACAGATACGCAGTATTTT.

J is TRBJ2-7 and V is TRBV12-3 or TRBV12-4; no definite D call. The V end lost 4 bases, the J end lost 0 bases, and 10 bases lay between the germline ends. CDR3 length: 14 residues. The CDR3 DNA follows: TGTGCCAGCAGTTCGTCGTTCGGCTCCTACGAGCAGTACTTC. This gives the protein CASSSSFGSYEQYF.

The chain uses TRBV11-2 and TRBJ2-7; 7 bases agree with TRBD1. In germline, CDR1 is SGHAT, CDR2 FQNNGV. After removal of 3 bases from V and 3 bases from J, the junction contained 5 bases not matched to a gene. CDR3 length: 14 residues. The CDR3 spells CASSFNRDSYEQYF. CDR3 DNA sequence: TGTGCCAGCAGCTTCAACCGGGACAGCTACGAGCAGTACTTC.

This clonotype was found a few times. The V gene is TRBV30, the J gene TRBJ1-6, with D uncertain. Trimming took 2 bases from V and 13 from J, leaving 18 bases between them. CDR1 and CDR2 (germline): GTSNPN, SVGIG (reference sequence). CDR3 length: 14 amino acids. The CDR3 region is CAWSLGGKVAPLHF. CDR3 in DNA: TGTGCCTGGAGTTTGGGCGGAAAGGTCGCGCCCCTCCACTTT. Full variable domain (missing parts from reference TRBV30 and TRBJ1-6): SQTIHQWPATLVQPVGSPLSLECTVEGTSNPNLYWYRQAAGRGLQLLFYSVGIGQISSEVPQNLSASRPQDRQFILSSKKLLLSDSGFYLCAWSLGGKVAPLHFGNGTRLTVT.

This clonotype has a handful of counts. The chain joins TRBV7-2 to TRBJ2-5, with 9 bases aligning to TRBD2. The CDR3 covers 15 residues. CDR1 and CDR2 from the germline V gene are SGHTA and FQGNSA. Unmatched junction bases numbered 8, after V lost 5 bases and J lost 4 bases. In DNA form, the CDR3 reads TGTGCCAGCAGCCCCAGGAATAGCGGGGGAGAGACCCAGTACTTC. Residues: CASSPRNSGGETQYF.

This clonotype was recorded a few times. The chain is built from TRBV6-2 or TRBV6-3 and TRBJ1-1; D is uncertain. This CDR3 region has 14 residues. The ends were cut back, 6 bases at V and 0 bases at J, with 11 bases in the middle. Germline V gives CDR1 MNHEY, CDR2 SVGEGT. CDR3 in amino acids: CASRLPRLNTEAFF. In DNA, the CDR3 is TGTGCCAGCAGGCTCCCCCGGCTGAACACTGAAGCTTTCTTT.

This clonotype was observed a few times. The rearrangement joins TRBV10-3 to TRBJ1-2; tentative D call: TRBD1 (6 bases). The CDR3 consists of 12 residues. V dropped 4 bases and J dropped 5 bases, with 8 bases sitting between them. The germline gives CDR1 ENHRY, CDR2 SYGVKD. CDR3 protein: CAISVTGYGYTF. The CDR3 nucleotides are TGTGCCATCAGTGTCACAGGGTATGGCTACACCTTC.

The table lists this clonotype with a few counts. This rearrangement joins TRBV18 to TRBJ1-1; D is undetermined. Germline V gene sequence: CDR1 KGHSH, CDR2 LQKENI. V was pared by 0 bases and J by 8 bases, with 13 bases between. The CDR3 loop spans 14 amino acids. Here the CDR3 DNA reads TGTGCCAGCTCACCACCGGTCGGAGGGTCCGAAGCTTTCTTT. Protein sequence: CASSPPVGGSEAFF.

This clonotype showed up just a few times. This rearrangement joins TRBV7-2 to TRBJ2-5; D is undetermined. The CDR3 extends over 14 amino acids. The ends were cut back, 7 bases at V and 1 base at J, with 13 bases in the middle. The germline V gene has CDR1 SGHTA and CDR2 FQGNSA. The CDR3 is CASIGRAAQETQYF. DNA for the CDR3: TGTGCCAGCATAGGTCGGGCGGCCCAAGAGACCCAGTACTTC.

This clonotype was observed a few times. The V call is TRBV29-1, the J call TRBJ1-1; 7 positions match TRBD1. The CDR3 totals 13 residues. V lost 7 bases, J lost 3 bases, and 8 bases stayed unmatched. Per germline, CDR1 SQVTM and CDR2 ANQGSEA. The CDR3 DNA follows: TGCAGCGGGAGGGGGCTCGGAGACACTGAAGCTTTCTTT. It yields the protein CSGRGLGDTEAFF.